This entry concerns a single T cell receptor beta chain. Its antigen is currently unknown. The sample comes from a study of cytomegalovirus exposure and HLA in healthy donors. PCR primers comprised 60 Vbeta and 13 Jbeta primers. Generated by immunoSEQ multiplex PCR, the TCRdb table keeps only in-frame clones and is missing some. The data contain 100,000 to 150,000 clones, 65% to 90% of them singletons. Study outcomes and limitations: Equally common other TCR beta chains were less clonally expanded than HLA-associated ones, a later analysis found. Most TCR beta V segments were productive about 90% or about 30% of the time in an earlier analysis.

Germline-derived CDR1 and CDR2 are SGHTA and FQGTGA. The CDR3 sequence is 11 residues long. Trimming took off 3 bases at V and 6 bases at J, with 4 bases between the two ends. The genes are TRBV7-3 and TRBJ2-3; D unclear. This receptor was obtained from a woman between 40 and 50 years old in good health and CMV-seronegative. Sequenced input: PBMCs. In DNA, the CDR3 is TGTGCCAGCAGCTTCAGGGATACGCAGTATTTT. Translation gives CASSFRDTQYF.